The 8 T cell receptor beta chains in this list originate from one sample, sequenced in a study of blood T cells in healthy people across ages. Through a sample-barcoded 5' primer and a J-beta primer mix, a second PCR was run for roughly 7 to 11 cycles. TCRdb re-called the 5' RACE reads with MiXCR, one entry per CDR3 protein. The sample consists of more than 650,000 distinct CDR3 sequences, approximately 21% of them appearing once. Material for sequencing was blood. Receptor source: a man between 65 and 85 years old in good health.

This clonotype was found a few times. The V and J genes are TRBV10-3 and TRBJ1-5; D gene uncertain. CDR1 and CDR2 (germline): ENHRY, SYGVKD. V lost 4 bases and J lost 2, with 9 bases in between. The CDR3 length is 14 residues. The CDR3: CAISGARGNQPQHF. For the CDR3, the DNA is TGTGCCATCAGTGGGGCAAGGGGCAATCAGCCCCAGCATTTT.

The chain employs TRBV19 and TRBJ2-7; D is possibly TRBD2 (5 bases). Between the trimmed V and J ends, which lost 5 bases and 5 bases, there was a span of 16 bases. The germline V gene has CDR1 LNHDA and CDR2 SQIVND (reference sequence). The CDR3 consists of 14 residues. The CDR3 DNA sequence: TGTGCCAGTAGTCCCCGTGGCCCCGGGGACGAGCAGTACTTC. Translation gives CASSPRGPGDEQYF.

For this clonotype: Germline and junction disagree at one end, which may indicate a read error. The chain carries TRBV7-8 and TRBJ1-1; D perhaps matches TRBD1 (6 bases). Germline CDR1 is SGHVS and CDR2 is FQNEAQ. The CDR3 spans 14 residues. The CDR3 DNA reads as TGTACCAGCAGTTCCACCGGGACAAAGCCAGAAGCTTTCTTT. Amino acid sequence: CTSSSTGTKPEAFF.

J is TRBJ1-1 and V is TRBV28; D perhaps matches TRBD1 (5 bases). This CDR3 is built from 13 residues. V lost 5 bases to trimming and J lost 6 bases, with 13 bases between them. Germline CDR1 reads MDHEN; CDR2 reads SYDVKM. The CDR3 nucleotides are TGTGCCAGCAGTGCCCGTAGGGGAGCTGAAGCTTTCTTT. It is translated as CASSARRGAEAFF.

Turning to this clonotype: Sequence at one end of the junction differs from germline and may be a read error. The CDR3 bases are TGTGCCAGCAGCTTTCGCCGGGACAGGGAATATGGCCACACCTTC. It yields the protein CASSFRRDREYGHTF. The V call is TRBV13, the J call TRBJ1-2, with 9 positions matching TRBD1. The CDR3 totals 15 residues. Germline lookup yields CDR1 PRHDT and CDR2 FYEKMQ (reference sequence).

This clonotype showed up just once. The chain links TRBV6-6 to TRBJ1-4, with D possibly matching TRBD1 (6 bases). Per the germline V gene, CDR1 is MNHNY and CDR2 is SVGAGI (reference sequence). V was clipped by 2 bases and J by 7 bases, with 11 bases between them. The CDR3 runs 14 residues. This CDR3 reads CASSYGQGPEKLFF. Written as DNA, the CDR3 is TGTGCCAGCAGTTACGGGCAGGGGCCTGAAAAACTGTTTTTT.

The chain combines TRBV28 with TRBJ1-1; 7 bases are a match to TRBD1. CDR3 size: 14 residues. Germline V lookup: CDR1 MDHEN, CDR2 SYDVKM. Unmatched junction bases numbered 9, after V lost 7 bases and J lost 4 bases. As DNA, the CDR3 is TGTGCCAGCATCGTGACAGGGTCTGGCACTGAAGCTTTCTTT. It yields the protein CASIVTGSGTEAFF.

The chain uses TRBV5-1 and TRBJ2-7; 10 positions agree with TRBD2. V was pared by 1 base and J by 7 bases, with 14 bases of the junction left unmatched. The CDR3 runs to 17 residues. Germline values: CDR1 SGHRS, CDR2 YFSETQ. In DNA, the CDR3 is TGCGCCAGCAGCTTGTTACTAGCGGGGACCCAGCAAAGGGAGCAGTACTTC. Translated, it gives CASSLLLAGTQQREQYF.